This entry lists 27 T cell receptor beta chains sequenced from one sample in a study of vaccination effects on CD4 cells after COVID-19. Researchers isolated CD4+ T cells once around 11 days of culture had elapsed. Each participant was given two doses of one vaccine (BNT162b2 or mRNA-1273). Their specific antigens are unknown. Sequenced by immunoSEQ multiplex PCR; TCRdb stores in-frame clones only, minus some. The table lists about 45,000 clones, 72% of them singletons. The specimen comprised CD4+ T cells from PBMCs cultured without peptide, sampled after COVID-19 vaccination. The receptors originated from a human donor who received a COVID-19 vaccine.

V gene TRBV5-1 combines with J gene TRBJ2-7; perhaps D is TRBD1 or TRBD2 (6 bases each). The CDR3 totals 15 residues. Trimming shortened V by 4 bases and J by 1 base, and 15 bases separated the two germline ends. Germline V gene sequence: CDR1 SGHRS, CDR2 YFSETQ. This CDR3 reads CASSIKTGTSYEQYF. For the CDR3, the DNA is TGCGCCAGCAGCATAAAAACAGGGACTTCCTACGAGCAGTACTTC.

V is TRBV20-1 and J is TRBJ1-2; the D gene is possibly TRBD1 (5 bases). The ends were cut back, 3 bases at V and 0 bases at J, with 11 bases in the middle. Germline lookup yields CDR1 DFQATT and CDR2 SNEGSKA (reference sequence). CDR3 length equals 14 residues. CDR3 nucleotide sequence: TGCAGTGCTAGTTCGGGGGTTACTAACTATGGCTACACCTTC. Translation gives CSASSGVTNYGYTF.

This clone was seen more than once but under ten times. The chain recombines TRBV5-4 with TRBJ1-6, with D tentatively TRBD1 (6 bases). Germline V gene lookup returns CDR1 SGHNT and CDR2 YYREEE (reference sequence). V was trimmed by 1 base and J by 7 bases, leaving 12 bases between them. The CDR3 length is 15 residues. For the CDR3, the DNA is TGTGCCAGCAGCTTGTGGCAGGGGACAAATTCACCCCTCCACTTT. Amino acid sequence: CASSLWQGTNSPLHF.

The V and J genes are TRBV15 and TRBJ2-3, with 11 positions matching TRBD2. Germline CDR1 reads LNHNV; CDR2 reads YYDKDF (reference sequence). The junction had 7 bases not matched to a gene; V was cut back by 0 bases and J by 2 bases. This CDR3 comprises 18 residues. The CDR3 nucleotides read TGTGCCACCAGCAGAGAGCGGCGACTAGCGGGGAACACAGATACGCAGTATTTT. Translated: CATSRERRLAGNTDTQYF.

V usage is TRBV7-2 and J usage is TRBJ2-6; no clear D. V lost 1 base and J 3 bases, leaving 1 base between the germline ends. CDR3 length: 13 residues. Germline CDR1 is SGHTA and CDR2 is FQGNSA. The CDR3 DNA reads as TGTGCCAGCAGCTTAGATGGGGCCAACGTCCTGACTTTC. Protein product: CASSLDGANVLTF.

The rearrangement joins TRBV30 to TRBJ2-7, with D unresolved. Trimming took 3 bases from V and 5 from J, leaving 23 bases between them. The CDR3 is 16 amino acids. Germline V CDR1 and CDR2: GTSNPN, SVGIG (reference sequence). CDR3 region: CAWSGLVAAQSHEQYF. CDR3 nucleotide sequence: TGTGCCTGGAGCGGATTAGTAGCTGCTCAGTCCCACGAGCAGTACTTC. Full variable domain (outside the CDR3, taken from reference TRBV30 and TRBJ2-7): SQTIHQWPATLVQPVGSPLSLECTVEGTSNPNLYWYRQAAGRGLQLLFYSVGIGQISSEVPQNLSASRPQDRQFILSSKKLLLSDSGFYLCAWSGLVAAQSHEQYFGPGTRLTVT.

This chain uses TRBV5-1 with TRBJ1-4; D is perhaps TRBD1 (6 bases). V was cut by 4 bases and J by 6 bases, with 16 bases left in between. Germline values: CDR1 SGHRS, CDR2 YFSETQ. The CDR3 has 15 amino acids. The CDR3 DNA follows: TGCGCCAGCAGCGGGGACCGGGGGGCTGATGAAAAACTGTTTTTT. Protein: CASSGDRGADEKLFF.

The chain has TRBV2 and TRBJ2-7; 7 bases align to TRBD2. Trimming took 4 bases from V and 1 from J; bases not matched to a gene: 7. CDR1 SNHLY and CDR2 FYNNEI come from the germline V gene. The CDR3 is 15 amino acids. The chain's CDR3 is CASSVERGLSYEQYF. CDR3 sequence (DNA): TGTGCCAGCAGTGTTGAGCGGGGACTATCCTACGAGCAGTACTTC.

J is TRBJ2-7 and V is TRBV18; D is uncertain. V was cut by 3 bases and J by 6 bases, with 9 bases left in between. The CDR3 is made up of 12 amino acids. The germline CDR1 and CDR2 sequences are KGHSH and LQKENI. The CDR3 DNA sequence: TGTGCCAGCTCACCGGGTCGTTTCGAGCAGTACTTC. This gives the protein CASSPGRFEQYF.

This chain connects TRBV6-6 to TRBJ2-7, with D maybe TRBD2 (6 bases). Trimming shortened V by 2 bases and J by 7 bases, and 18 bases separated the two germline ends. CDR3 length equals 15 residues. Germline-derived CDR1 and CDR2 are MNHNY and SVGAGI (reference sequence). The CDR3 reads CASSYGTPSGGEQYF. The CDR3 DNA is TGTGCCAGCAGTTACGGAACTCCGAGTGGGGGGGAGCAGTACTTC.

The table lists this clone with a few counts. The rearrangement links TRBV2 to TRBJ1-1; D is undetermined. CDR3 size: 15 residues. Trimming took 7 bases from V and 0 from J, leaving 15 bases between them. In germline, CDR1 is SNHLY, CDR2 FYNNEI. The CDR3 protein is CASKRREVMNTEAFF. Here the CDR3 DNA reads TGTGCCAGCAAGAGACGTGAAGTCATGAACACTGAAGCTTTCTTT.

CDR3 nucleotide sequence: TGTGCCAGCAGCTTATCAGGGGGCGAAAAGACCCAGTACTTC. It specifies CASSLSGGEKTQYF. This chain connects TRBV5-4 to TRBJ2-5; TRBD1 aligns across 8 bases. The junction had 6 bases not matched to a gene; V was cut back by 2 bases and J by 6 bases. CDR1 is SGHNT and CDR2 is YYREEE in the germline V gene (reference sequence). The CDR3 runs to 14 residues.

J is TRBJ2-7 and V is TRBV6-5; a weak D match, TRBD1 (6 bases). The CDR3 contains 15 residues. CDR1 is MNHEY, CDR2 SVGAGI, per germline. Trimming removed 0 bases at V and 6 bases at J, with 15 bases between. The CDR3, as DNA: TGTGCCAGCAGTTACTCACAGGGTGGAGACGGCGAGCAGTACTTC. Protein sequence: CASSYSQGGDGEQYF.

This chain joins TRBV4-1 and TRBJ2-2; 7 nucleotides line up with TRBD1. J was trimmed by 2 bases and V by 4 bases; bases with no gene match: 4. Germline V gene data show CDR1 as MGHRA and CDR2 as YSYEKL. The CDR3 is 15 residues long. The CDR3: CASSPGTANTGELFF. Written as DNA, the CDR3 is TGCGCCAGCAGCCCGGGGACAGCAAACACCGGGGAGCTGTTTTTT.

The chain has TRBV5-1 and TRBJ1-1, with D perhaps TRBD1 (5 bases). Per germline, CDR1 SGHRS and CDR2 YFSETQ. Trimming left V 0 bases short and J 3 bases short, with 18 bases between. This CDR3 contains 17 residues. CDR3 sequence (DNA): TGCGCCAGCAGCTTGGCGCGCGGGGGGAGAGGGGACACTGAAGCTTTCTTT. It translates to CASSLARGGRGDTEAFF.

This sequence joins TRBV6-5 and TRBJ1-5; TRBD1 agrees at 8 bases. The CDR3 consists of 13 residues. CDR1 and CDR2 from the germline V gene are MNHEY and SVGAGI. Unmatched junction bases numbered 3, after V lost 5 bases and J lost 6 bases. CDR3 nucleotides: TGTGCCAGCAGTCAACAGGGGGGTCAGCCCCAGCATTTT. It specifies CASSQQGGQPQHF.

The gene calls are TRBV18 and TRBJ2-1; 8 bases line up with TRBD2. CDR1 is KGHSH, CDR2 LQKENI, per germline. The ends lost 5 bases at V and 7 bases at J; junction bases unmatched: 4. This CDR3 has 13 amino acids. CDR3 loop: CASSVASGNEQFF. CDR3 DNA: TGTGCCAGCTCAGTTGCTAGCGGGAATGAGCAGTTCTTC.

The rearrangement uses TRBV25-1 and TRBJ2-7, with D uncertain. Germline-derived CDR1 and CDR2 are MGHDK and SYGVNS. The CDR3 runs 10 residues. Trimming stripped 0 bases from V and 6 bases from J, with 0 bases between. This CDR3 is CASSEYEQYF. CDR3 sequence (DNA): TGTGCCAGCAGTGAATACGAGCAGTACTTC.

This chain links TRBV5-6 with TRBJ2-7; D is possibly TRBD1 (7 bases). With 4 bases removed from V and 1 base from J, the gap between germline ends came to 9 bases. The CDR3 consists of 13 residues. Germline lookup yields CDR1 SGHDT and CDR2 YYEEEE. The CDR3 is CASSAGQSYEQYF. As DNA, the CDR3 is TGTGCCAGCAGCGCGGGACAGTCCTACGAGCAGTACTTC.

V is TRBV6-6 and J is TRBJ1-2, with TRBD1 matching over 9 bases. The CDR3 runs to 13 residues. V lost 0 bases, J lost 7 bases, and 0 bases stayed unmatched. CDR1 is MNHNY, CDR2 SVGAGI, per germline (reference sequence). The CDR3 loop reads CASSYSDRGGYTF. The DNA of the CDR3 is TGTGCCAGCAGTTACTCGGACAGGGGTGGCTACACCTTC.

This clone has just one count. The rearrangement uses TRBV6-2 or TRBV6-3 and TRBJ1-4; the D is unclear. This CDR3 comprises 16 residues. Trimming left V 0 bases short and J 2 bases short, with 10 bases between. Germline CDR1 is MNHEY and CDR2 is SVGEGT. Here the CDR3 reads CASSYSEMETNEKLFF. Written as DNA, the CDR3 is TGTGCCAGCAGTTACTCAGAAATGGAGACTAATGAAAAACTGTTTTTT.

The chain joins TRBV2 to TRBJ1-5; 7 nucleotides line up with TRBD1. The CDR3 has 16 residues. The J segment lost 1 base and the V segment lost 8 bases, leaving 11 bases of the junction unmatched. Germline V lookup: CDR1 SNHLY, CDR2 FYNNEI. CDR3 in DNA: TGTGCCAGCTCTGAGAGGACAGGCGGGAGCAATCAGCCCCAGCATTTT. This codes for CASSERTGGSNQPQHF.

V gene TRBV16 combines with J gene TRBJ1-5; unclear D gene. The CDR3 contains 14 residues. Trimming removed 0 bases from V and 1 base from J, with 4 bases in between. CDR1 and CDR2 (germline): KGHSY, FQNENV. The CDR3 nucleotides read TGTGCCAGCAGCCAATCCGACAGCAATCAGCCCCAGCATTTT. Amino acid sequence: CASSQSDSNQPQHF.

V usage is TRBV3-1 (or the pseudogene TRBV3-2) and J usage is TRBJ2-1; 9 bases map to TRBD2. There are 16 residues in the CDR3. Germline V gene lookup returns CDR1 LGHDT and CDR2 YNNKEL (reference sequence). The ends lost 1 base at V and 8 bases at J; junction bases unmatched: 9. In DNA form, the CDR3 reads TGTGCCAGCAGCCAAGCAGGGGGAGCGGGGGGTGATGAGCAGTTCTTC. This sequence encodes CASSQAGGAGGDEQFF.

The CDR3 DNA reads as TGTGCCAGCACTAGGACAGGGGCTATTAGCTATGGCTACACCTTC. Protein: CASTRTGAISYGYTF. This chain links TRBV6-5 with TRBJ1-2; 9 bases line up with TRBD1. CDR3 length: 15 amino acids. The germline V gene encodes CDR1 MNHEY and CDR2 SVGAGI. With V trimmed by 7 bases and J by 4 bases, 10 bases remained unmatched.

This sequence joins TRBV9 and TRBJ2-3; 11 bases match TRBD1. Germline V lookup: CDR1 SGDLS, CDR2 YYNGEE. Unmatched junction bases numbered 3, after V lost 4 bases and J lost 5 bases. The CDR3 is 14 amino acids. The chain's CDR3 is CASSRGTGGDTQYF. The DNA for the CDR3 is TGTGCCAGCAGCAGAGGGACAGGGGGAGATACGCAGTATTTT.

The chain uses TRBV7-9 and TRBJ2-6; D is undetermined. Germline CDR1 is SEHNR and CDR2 is FQNEAQ (reference sequence). The V end lost 8 bases, the J end lost 1 base, and 12 bases lay between the germline ends. This CDR3 region has 15 residues. The CDR3 reads CASANMVSGANVLTF. CDR3 sequence (DNA): TGTGCCAGCGCTAACATGGTGTCTGGGGCCAACGTCCTGACTTTC.